This T cell receptor beta chain originates from a study of blood T cell repertoires in COVID-19. In the study overall: Sites in the United States, Italy and Spain provided acute and convalescent COVID-19 samples. T cells, B-cell-depleted T cells, or PBMCs provided the cDNA or gDNA that served as material.

The V and J ends lost 4 bases and 7 bases respectively, with 20 bases between them. CDR3 size: 15 residues. Germline CDR1 is SGHRS and CDR2 is YFSETQ. In the authors' workflow: Using reference gene primer amplification, nucleated cell counts were estimated. Data came from immunoSEQ multiplex PCR; TCRdb stores just in-frame clones and leaves some out. The DNA gave D and trimming, while V, J and clone size come from that table. The sample shows about 190,000 clones, about 81% of them seen only once. Seattle patients were enrolled while actively infected and followed longitudinally. V usage is TRBV5-1 and J usage is TRBJ1-2; possibly TRBD1 for D (6 bases). The receptor's source is a woman aged 60-75 years with COVID-19, enrolled during active disease. Sequenced input: peripheral blood. Here the CDR3 DNA reads TGCGCCAGCAGCGTAGGATCAGGGGCGACCCTTGGCTACACCTTC. Its translation is CASSVGSGATLGYTF. The full variable domain, in which reference TRBV5-1 and TRBJ1-2 provide the parts outside the CDR3, is KAGVTQTPRYLIKTRGQQVTLSCSPISGHRSVSWYQQTPGQGLQFLFEYFSETQRNKGNFPGRFSGRQFSNSRSEMNVSTLELGDSALYLCASSVGSGATLGYTFGSGTRLTVV.